Below are 29 T cell receptor beta chains sequenced from a single sample in a study of human T cells and chemical hapten exposure. TCRdb recomputed calls from the RACE reads with MiXCR, one row per CDR3 protein. This sample has roughly 130,000 distinct CDR3 sequences, with 10% to 12% found just once. Time point indicated: patch test 3, about 24 weeks after DPC sensitization. Treatment specified: therapeutic diphenylcyclopropenone sensitization with weekly scalp DPC. This material consisted of whole blood, taken in connection with sensitization to the hapten diphenylcyclopropenone (DPC). These receptors all stem from a woman aged 50 to 60 with alopecia areata. Some clones in this sample may be carry-over from other donors' samples.

This clonotype was recorded at least ten times. The chain carries TRBV20-1 and TRBJ1-2; D is ambiguous. Trimming left V 0 bases short and J 5 bases short, with 13 bases between. The V gene's germline CDR1 is DFQATT and CDR2 SNEGSKA (reference sequence). This CDR3 spans 14 amino acids. CDR3 DNA: TGCAGTGCTAGAGAAGACGGGTTCGGGTATGGCTACACCTTC. This encodes CSAREDGFGYGYTF.

At least ten counts were recorded for this clonotype. The rearrangement uses TRBV29-1 and TRBJ1-2; 8 nucleotides line up with TRBD1. Germline V gene sequence: CDR1 SQVTM, CDR2 ANQGSEA. The CDR3 runs to 13 residues. V dropped 4 bases and J dropped 4; count of bases not matched to a gene: 5. CDR3 region: CSVATGDGYGYTF. Here the CDR3 DNA reads TGCAGCGTTGCGACAGGGGACGGCTATGGCTACACCTTC. Filled out from reference TRBV29-1 and TRBJ1-2, the complete variable domain reads SAVISQKPSRDICQRGTSLTIQCQVDSQVTMMFWYRQQPGQSLTLIATANQGSEATYESGFVIDKFPISRPNLTFSTLTVSNMSPEDSSIYLCSVATGDGYGYTFGSGTRLTVV.

This clonotype has at least ten counts. The chain has TRBV29-1 and TRBJ2-3; D uncertain. V was pared by 4 bases and J by 6 bases, with 5 bases between. Germline V gene lookup returns CDR1 SQVTM and CDR2 ANQGSEA. CDR3 length: 10 amino acids. The CDR3 sequence is CSVGADTQYF. DNA of the CDR3: TGCAGCGTTGGAGCGGATACGCAGTATTTT.

The chain is built from TRBV5-6 and TRBJ1-1; D unclear. In germline, CDR1 is SGHDT, CDR2 YYEEEE. CDR3 length equals 15 residues. V lost 2 bases to trimming and J lost 1 base, with 12 bases between them. The CDR3 bases are TGTGCCAGCAGCTTCGGACGAAAGGGGAACACTGAAGCTTTCTTT. It codes for CASSFGRKGNTEAFF.

This clonotype was detected only a few times. V gene TRBV12-3 or TRBV12-4 combines with J gene TRBJ2-5; no reliable D call. This CDR3 is 15 amino acids long. V was cut by 3 bases and J by 4 bases, with 15 bases left in between. CDR3 sequence: CASSFDGIILETQYF. In DNA, the CDR3 is TGTGCCAGCAGTTTTGACGGAATTATTTTAGAGACCCAGTACTTC.

At least ten counts were recorded for this clonotype. The chain recombines TRBV4-1 with TRBJ2-7; D ambiguous. This CDR3 contains 14 residues. CDR1 is MGHRA, CDR2 YSYEKL, per germline. Trimming took off 4 bases at V and 0 bases at J, with 10 bases between the two ends. In nucleotides, the CDR3 is TGCGCCAGCAGCCCAGGCACGATCTCCTACGAGCAGTACTTC. Protein: CASSPGTISYEQYF.

This clonotype was found a few times. V gene TRBV27 combines with J gene TRBJ1-4; tentative D call: TRBD1 (6 bases). The CDR3 covers 13 residues. Trimming cost V 6 bases and J 8 bases, with 13 bases left between them. Looked up from germline, CDR1 is MNHEY and CDR2 is SMNVEV (reference sequence). This CDR3 reads CASSPTGREKLFF. The CDR3 DNA is TGTGCCAGCAGCCCGACAGGTCGCGAAAAACTGTTTTTT.

The chain employs TRBV12-3 or TRBV12-4 and TRBJ1-6; no clear D. Trimming took off 6 bases at V and 3 bases at J, with 12 bases between the two ends. The CDR3 spans 15 residues. DNA for the CDR3: TGTGCCAGCAGCTTACGGGCGGACTATAATTCACCCCTCCACTTT. It yields the protein CASSLRADYNSPLHF.

The table lists this clonotype with many counts. The rearrangement uses TRBV28 and TRBJ1-1, with a possible D match to TRBD1 (6 bases). Deletions cut 4 bases from V and 3 bases from J, with 12 bases between. From germline, CDR1 is MDHEN and CDR2 SYDVKM. The CDR3 extends over 14 amino acids. The DNA of the CDR3 is TGTGCCAGCAGTTCCGGACAGATTTACACTGAAGCTTTCTTT. Amino acids: CASSSGQIYTEAFF.

This clonotype occurred many times. CDR3 nucleotide sequence: TGTGCCAGCAGTGAATTAGATACGCAGTATTTT. Its protein product is CASSELDTQYF. The gene calls are TRBV6-1 and TRBJ2-3; D is ambiguous. V lost 2 bases, J lost 5 bases, and 2 bases lay in between. Germline V gene data show CDR1 as MNHNS and CDR2 as SASEGT. The CDR3 is made up of 11 amino acids.

In this sample, this clonotype turned up a few times. The rearrangement uses TRBV6-1 and TRBJ1-2, with 7 bases that match TRBD1. The ends lost 5 bases at V and 8 bases at J; junction bases unmatched: 14. This CDR3 contains 15 residues. Germline lookup yields CDR1 MNHNS and CDR2 SASEGT. CDR3 amino acids: CASSTDSGTVGGYTF. CDR3 DNA: TGTGCCAGCAGTACCGACTCCGGGACAGTGGGCGGCTACACCTTC.

This clonotype came up a few times. The chain couples TRBV4-1 to TRBJ1-1; D may be TRBD1 (5 bases). This CDR3 has 15 residues. Trimming removed 0 bases from V and 4 bases from J, with 12 bases in between. CDR1 is MGHRA, CDR2 YSYEKL, per germline. The CDR3 reads CASSQDGGGATEAFF. The CDR3 bases are TGCGCCAGCAGCCAAGATGGGGGGGGTGCCACTGAAGCTTTCTTT.

Only a few counts were recorded for this clonotype. This sequence joins TRBV28 and TRBJ2-1, with 7 nucleotides matching TRBD2. The V segment lost 8 bases and the J segment 7 bases; nucleotides outside the gene matches: 14. The CDR3 runs to 15 residues. Germline V gene lookup returns CDR1 MDHEN and CDR2 SYDVKM. Written as DNA, the CDR3 is TGTGCCAGCTCCCCTGGGGGGAGGGCCGGTAATGAGCAGTTCTTC. As protein: CASSPGGRAGNEQFF.

V and J are TRBV11-3 and TRBJ2-7; a possible D gene is TRBD2 (5 bases). The V end was cut by 2 bases, the J end by 6 bases, with 14 bases between. The CDR3 is made up of 14 amino acids. Germline lookup yields CDR1 SGHNT and CDR2 YENEEA. Written as DNA, the CDR3 is TGTGCCAGCAGCTTATATGGCCCGAGGGCCGAGCAGTACTTC. Its translation is CASSLYGPRAEQYF. Looking up the rest from reference TRBV11-3 and TRBJ2-7 gives the full variable domain: EAGVVQSPRYKIIEKKQPVAFWCNPISGHNTLYWYLQNLGQGPELLIRYENEEAVDDSQLPKDRFSAERLKGVDSTLKIQPAELGDSAVYLCASSLYGPRAEQYFGPGTRLTVT.

In its sample, this clonotype was seen a few times. The V and J genes are TRBV5-6 and TRBJ1-6; a weak D match, TRBD1 (5 bases). This CDR3 is built from 16 residues. CDR1 and CDR2 (germline): SGHDT, YYEEEE. V gave up 0 bases and J gave up 4 bases, with 11 bases separating them. The CDR3: CASSLARDAYNSPLHF. The DNA of the CDR3 is TGTGCCAGCAGCTTGGCCCGGGACGCATATAATTCACCCCTCCACTTT. The complete variable domain, with remaining parts taken from reference TRBV5-6 and TRBJ1-6, reads DAGVTQSPTHLIKTRGQQVTLRCSPKSGHDTVSWYQQALGQGPQFIFQYYEEEERQRGNFPDRFSGHQFPNYSSELNVNALLLGDSALYLCASSLARDAYNSPLHFGNGTRLTVT.

V is TRBV18 and J is TRBJ1-1; 8 nucleotides line up with TRBD1. Germline CDR1 is KGHSH and CDR2 is LQKENI. V lost 3 bases to trimming and J lost 7 bases; unmatched junction nucleotides: 1. This CDR3 has 12 amino acids. DNA of the CDR3: TGTGCCAGCTCACCGGACAGGGATGAAGCTTTCTTT. Encoded protein: CASSPDRDEAFF. Using reference TRBV18 and TRBJ1-1 for the parts outside the CDR3, the full variable domain is NAGVMQNPRHLVRRRGQEARLRCSPMKGHSHVYWYRQLPEEGLKFMVYLQKENIIDESGMPKERFSAEFPKEGPSILRIQQVVRGDSAAYFCASSPDRDEAFFGQGTRLTVV.

The gene calls are TRBV2 and TRBJ1-5; 9 nucleotides agree with TRBD1. The germline V gene encodes CDR1 SNHLY and CDR2 FYNNEI. There are 15 residues in the CDR3. The V and J ends lost 5 bases and 4 bases, in that order; junction bases with no gene match: 6. The CDR3 sequence is CASSTGGGRNQPQHF. CDR3 DNA: TGTGCCAGCAGTACAGGGGGCGGACGGAATCAGCCCCAGCATTTT.

The V call is TRBV15, the J call TRBJ2-1; D gene uncertain. V was trimmed by 4 bases and J by 8 bases, leaving 18 bases between them. Germline CDR1 LNHNV, CDR2 YYDKDF (reference sequence). This CDR3 has 15 residues. The CDR3, as DNA: TGTGCCACCAGCAAAACCAGAAATAAGGTGGATGAGCAGTTCTTC. This gives the protein CATSKTRNKVDEQFF.

The chain carries TRBV7-9 and TRBJ1-5; D not resolved. CDR1 is SEHNR, CDR2 FQNEAQ, per germline (reference sequence). V lost 1 base and J lost 0, with 7 bases in between. The CDR3 runs to 15 residues. This CDR3 is CASSLGRNSNQPQHF. The CDR3 bases are TGTGCCAGCAGCTTAGGGCGGAATAGCAATCAGCCCCAGCATTTT.

The chain links TRBV20-1 to TRBJ2-3; D not certain. V gave up 5 bases and J gave up 0 bases, with 9 bases separating them. This CDR3 has 13 amino acids. Germline V gives CDR1 DFQATT, CDR2 SNEGSKA (reference sequence). CDR3 DNA sequence: TGCAGTGCTCCGGACCGGAGCACAGATACGCAGTATTTT. It is translated as CSAPDRSTDTQYF.

This clonotype was detected only a few times. The genes are TRBV3-1 and TRBJ2-3, with a tentative D call TRBD2 (5 bases). Trimming removed 2 bases from V and 5 bases from J, with 14 bases in between. Germline CDR1 is LGHDT and CDR2 is YNNKEL (reference sequence). CDR3 length equals 15 residues. The CDR3 is CASSQRGPRLDTQYF. In nucleotides, the CDR3 is TGTGCCAGCAGCCAACGAGGGCCCCGACTAGATACGCAGTATTTT.

The rearrangement links TRBV3-1 to TRBJ1-5, with D unclear. CDR3 length: 14 amino acids. The germline V and J ends were trimmed by 4 bases and 2 bases, with 9 bases remaining between them. Germline CDR1 LGHDT, CDR2 YNNKEL (reference sequence). The CDR3 spells CASSLGSGNQPQHF. The CDR3 nucleotides are TGTGCCAGCAGCCTGGGATCGGGCAATCAGCCCCAGCATTTT.

The CDR3 region has the DNA TGTGCCAGCAGCCGCGGTGGAAGTTCCTACGAGCAGTACTTC. This encodes CASSRGGSSYEQYF. This chain joins TRBV9 and TRBJ2-7, with D uncertain. This CDR3 comprises 14 residues. With 4 bases removed from V and 1 base from J, the gap between germline ends came to 12 bases. Germline V lookup: CDR1 SGDLS, CDR2 YYNGEE.

J is TRBJ1-2 and V is TRBV7-9, with 7 bases matching TRBD1. The CDR3 sequence is 15 residues long. Germline CDR1 is SEHNR and CDR2 is FQNEAQ (reference sequence). The V gene end was trimmed by 2 bases and the J gene end by 8 bases; junction bases not matched to a gene: 11. The CDR3: CASSLQGGEIEGYTF. The CDR3 DNA is TGTGCCAGCAGCTTACAGGGGGGCGAAATAGAAGGCTACACCTTC. Based on the CDR3 plus reference TRBV7-9 and TRBJ1-2, the full variable domain is DTGVSQNPRHKITKRGQNVTFRCDPISEHNRLYWYRQTLGQGPEFLTYFQNEAQLEKSRLLSDRFSAERPKGSFSTLEIQRTEQGDSAMYLCASSLQGGEIEGYTFGSGTRLTVV.

The chain joins TRBV6-5 to TRBJ1-4; the match to TRBD1 covers 9 bases. The germline gives CDR1 MNHEY, CDR2 SVGAGI. Germline trimming cut 1 base from V and 1 base from J; bases unmatched to any gene: 13. The CDR3 covers 20 residues. CDR3 loop: CASSYLTPSGQGGTNEKLFF. CDR3 DNA: TGTGCCAGCAGTTACTTGACCCCCTCGGGACAGGGAGGAACTAATGAAAAACTGTTTTTT.

There are a few counts of this clonotype. The chain has TRBV11-3 and TRBJ2-1; weak D call: TRBD2 (5 bases). The CDR3 runs 13 residues. Germline assignment: CDR1 SGHNT and CDR2 YENEEA. The germline V and J ends were trimmed by 5 bases and 10 bases, with 15 bases remaining between them. The CDR3 sequence: CASSSGRTGEQFF. The CDR3 bases are TGTGCCAGCAGCAGTGGGAGAACCGGGGAGCAGTTCTTC.

This clonotype was recorded many times. The chain uses TRBV7-2 and TRBJ2-5, with 10 bases identical to TRBD2. Trimming removed 6 bases from V and 1 base from J; junction bases left unmatched: 5. From germline, CDR1 is SGHTA and CDR2 FQGNSA. This CDR3 has 15 amino acids. CDR3 coding DNA: TGTGCCAGCAGTCCCGGACTAGCGGCCCAAGAGACCCAGTACTTC. Amino acids: CASSPGLAAQETQYF.

The CDR3 bases are TGCAGTGCTAGAGGCGCGGACAGGGCTTCCTCTGGAAACACCATATATTTT. This codes for CSARGADRASSGNTIYF. The V and J genes are TRBV20-1 and TRBJ1-3; 8 nucleotides line up with TRBD1. Trimming took 1 base from V and 0 from J; bases not matched to a gene: 8. The CDR3 sequence is 17 residues long. Per germline, CDR1 DFQATT and CDR2 SNEGSKA (reference sequence).

The chain links TRBV10-3 to TRBJ2-3; tentative D call: TRBD1 (6 bases). CDR1 ENHRY and CDR2 SYGVKD come from the germline V gene. Deletions cut 9 bases from V and 4 bases from J, with 11 bases between. The CDR3 has 12 amino acids. CDR3 DNA: TGTGCCATGGGGGACACCCCAGATACGCAGTATTTT. Its translation: CAMGDTPDTQYF.